The 9 T cell receptor beta chains listed next were all sequenced from one sample in a study of siplizumab effects on memory and regulatory T cells. Measured with immunoSEQ multiplex PCR; TCRdb has only the in-frame clones, and not every one. The sample includes about 66,000 clones, 95% to 98% of them seen just once. The material sequenced was naive CD8+ T cells sorted from blood. These receptors came from a human donor in good health.

V and J are TRBV28 and TRBJ2-7; the D is unclear. CDR3 length: 13 amino acids. The V end lost 10 bases, the J end lost 0 bases, and 13 bases lay between the germline ends. The germline V gene encodes CDR1 MDHEN and CDR2 SYDVKM. The CDR3 spells CATGPVSSYEQYF. The CDR3 coding sequence is TGTGCCACCGGACCGGTGAGCTCCTACGAGCAGTACTTC.

The rearrangement links TRBV28 to TRBJ1-5; 8 nucleotides line up with TRBD1. Trimming at V came to 4 bases and at J to 11 bases, leaving 7 bases not matched to a gene. The CDR3 is 13 amino acids. Per germline, CDR1 MDHEN and CDR2 SYDVKM. CDR3 sequence reads: CASSSSGQVSQHF. In nucleotides, the CDR3 is TGTGCCAGCAGTTCCTCGGGACAGGTCTCCCAGCATTTT.

Only one count was recorded for this clone. V gene TRBV5-5 combines with J gene TRBJ2-5; the D gene is possibly TRBD1 (5 bases). The germline CDR1 and CDR2 sequences are SGHKS and YYEKEE (reference sequence). The CDR3 covers 14 residues. The V end lost 0 bases, the J end lost 1 base, and 7 bases lay between the germline ends. For the CDR3, the DNA is TGTGCCAGCAGCTTGGGACAGATCCAAGAGACCCAGTACTTC. It translates to CASSLGQIQETQYF.

The CDR3 nucleotides are TGTGCCAGCATTCAAGGACAGGGATATCAGCCCCAGCATTTT. It is translated as CASIQGQGYQPQHF. This chain links TRBV2 with TRBJ1-5; 8 bases fit TRBD1. Germline loops: CDR1 SNHLY, CDR2 FYNNEI. V lost 7 bases, J lost 5 bases, and 7 bases stayed unmatched. The CDR3 has 14 amino acids.

The rearrangement links TRBV28 to TRBJ2-1, with D perhaps TRBD2 (6 bases). Germline values: CDR1 MDHEN, CDR2 SYDVKM. The V and J ends lost 8 bases and 12 bases respectively, with 17 bases between them. The CDR3 extends over 12 amino acids. This CDR3 is CASGAVPGLQFF. The DNA for the CDR3 is TGTGCCAGCGGGGCAGTGCCGGGACTGCAGTTCTTC.

Of note for this clone: Other DNA sequences in this specimen translate into the identical CDR3. The chain carries TRBV9 and TRBJ2-7, with D possibly matching TRBD2 (6 bases). Trimming took 0 bases from V and 4 from J, leaving 11 bases between them. The CDR3 length is 14 residues. Germline CDR1 and CDR2: SGDLS and YYNGEE. The CDR3 DNA reads as TGTGCCAGCAGCGTAGGTGGAGGGACTTACGAGCAGTACTTC. Its protein product is CASSVGGGTYEQYF.

This clone occurred once. V gene TRBV21-1 combines with J gene TRBJ1-5. TRBV21-1 is deemed a pseudogene. The CDR3 has 14 residues. The CDR3 region is CASSKAGNGQPQHF. The CDR3, as DNA: TGTGCCAGCAGCAAAGCCGGGAACGGTCAGCCCCAGCATTTT.

The chain recombines TRBV4-2 with TRBJ1-2, with D possibly matching TRBD1 (5 bases). Per the germline V gene, CDR1 is LGHNA and CDR2 is YNFKEQ. The CDR3 spans 17 residues. V was cut by 1 base and J by 1 base, with 16 bases left in between. This CDR3 reads CASSQAGPAGINYGYTF. As DNA, the CDR3 is TGTGCCAGCAGCCAAGCTGGGCCAGCAGGGATTAACTATGGCTACACCTTC.

The gene calls are TRBV21-1 and TRBJ2-1. TRBV21-1 counts as a pseudogene. This CDR3 spans 15 amino acids. CDR3 DNA sequence: TGTGCCAGCGTGCTCATCTGGGGCTCCTACAATGAGCAGTTCTTC. This encodes CASVLIWGSYNEQFF.